The present entry profiles one TCR beta chain with its context. The target of this receptor is not known. No base-level quality is on record; no much larger clone is a single base apart. Its CDR3 holds 14 amino acids, cysteine through phenylalanine. Here the CDR3 DNA is all that survives: 42 bases in frame from base 1. The germline ends are 7 bases apart after V is trimmed by 0 bases and J by 3 bases. CDR1 is given as SGHNT and CDR2 as YYREEE, both from the germline V gene (reference sequence). The sample is drawn from a study of blood T cell repertoires in COVID-19 (TCRdb year 2020). About the study as a whole: The collaborator samples originated in the United States, Italy and Spain and spanned the acute and convalescent phases of COVID-19. The material from the prospective study consisted of cDNA or gDNA derived from T cells, B-cell-depleted T cells, or PBMCs. The repertoires were released in a freely available public database meant as a resource for research on the immune response to SARS-CoV-2. The samples were drawn from the first 160 participants of the ongoing ImmuneRACE study and from some 1,300 subjects provided by 6 global collaborators. Subjects who had been exposed to COVID-19, were actively infected with it, or had recovered from it provided the deeply sampled blood TCRbeta repertoires that made up the dataset. Where available, HLA class I and class II types were taken from metadata supplied by the sample provider and were not determined by assay-based typing. Sample metadata almost always included a de-identified subject ID, COVID-19 status, age in years and sex.

TCRbeta CDR3 regions were amplified from genomic DNA using the immunoSEQ Assay, a bias-controlled multiplex PCR. The paper's processing steps were these. The number of nucleated cells in each sample was estimated from the amplification of reference gene primers within the assay. Sequence reads were collapsed and filtered to measure the absolute abundance of every unique TCRbeta CDR3 rearrangement. For each sample, productive Simpson clonality was calculated as the square root of Simpson's diversity index across productive rearrangements. TCRdb re-hosts the immuneACCESS table, in-frame sequences only. Its copies lack some clones; in the studies checked, an unresolved V gene accounts for under half of them, and the cause for the rest is not known. From that table come the V and J calls and clone size; the DNA was used to work out D and trimming. The sample table contains tens of thousands of clones; only one count was recorded for roughly 82% of them. 21% of the sample rests with the top ten.

Collaborating institutions collected whole blood in K2EDTA tubes following their own protocols. For TCRbeta analysis, collaborators shipped samples in one of three forms: frozen whole blood, isolated PBMCs, or DNA extracted from either of those sample types. Here is what the overall study found, with its caveats: How much clinical and demographic metadata was included differed by source and by participant, and the metadata was provided uncurated.

The source of this sequence is a human donor in a cohort sampled during active COVID-19. The sequence joins TRBV5-4 to TRBJ2-1; TRBD1 could be the D gene, as 5 bases match. Input material: peripheral blood. The DNA sequence reads TGTGCCAGCAGCTTGGCAGGGAACTACAATGAGCAGTTCTTC. Protein translation: CASSLAGNYNEQFF.